This TCR beta chain appears in the sequencing data of a study of response to subunit inactivated influenza vaccine. Findings and caveats of the study: There was a suggestion from the authors that each seasonal influenza vaccination recruits few new T cells.

This clonotype has more than one count but fewer than ten. What it recognizes is unknown. The junction shows a germline mismatch at one end, possibly a read error. Looked up from germline, CDR1 is MNHEY and CDR2 is SMNVEV (reference sequence). This CDR3 is built from 12 residues. TCRdb called the RT-PCR reads again in MiXCR, with one record for every CDR3 protein. The sample records around 600,000 distinct CDR3 sequences, roughly 10% being singletons. The sample also formed part of further work on T cells expressing NK-cell markers. That study reports: Researchers built TCR beta cDNA using 5'RACE template switching with UMIs. Also leading the CD3+CD56-NKG2C+ fraction in a few donors were these clonotypes.

The rearrangement links TRBV27 to TRBJ2-1, with 8 bases identical to TRBD2. The source was PBMCs from blood, collected on the day of vaccination. The TCR comes from a man between 50 and 59 years old who received an inactivated influenza vaccine. The CDR3 DNA reads as TGTGCCAGCACCACAAATAGCGGGGCCAGGGTCTTC. Translation: CASTTNSGARVF.